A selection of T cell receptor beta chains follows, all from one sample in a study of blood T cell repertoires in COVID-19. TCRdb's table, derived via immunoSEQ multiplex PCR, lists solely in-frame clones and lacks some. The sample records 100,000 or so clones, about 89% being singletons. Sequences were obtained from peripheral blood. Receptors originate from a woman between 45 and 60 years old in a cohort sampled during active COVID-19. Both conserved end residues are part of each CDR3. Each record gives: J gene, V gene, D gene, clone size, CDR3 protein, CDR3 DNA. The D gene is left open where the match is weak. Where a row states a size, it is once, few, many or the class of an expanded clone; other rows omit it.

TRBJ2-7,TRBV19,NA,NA,CASSHQGGNYEQYF,TGTGCCAGTAGTCACCAGGGAGGTAACTACGAGCAGTACTTC
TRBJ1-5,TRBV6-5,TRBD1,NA,CASILGQGAGQPQHF,TGTGCCAGCATCCTGGGACAGGGGGCGGGTCAGCCCCAGCATTTT
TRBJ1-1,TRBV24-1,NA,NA,CATSTSTGREAFF,TGTGCCACCAGTACCTCAACAGGAAGGGAAGCTTTCTTT
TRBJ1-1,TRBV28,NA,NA,CASSLELYGTEAFF,TGTGCCAGCAGTTTGGAGTTGTACGGAACTGAAGCTTTCTTT
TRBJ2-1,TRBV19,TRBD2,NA,CASSSGLAGVGGYNEQFF,TGTGCCAGTAGTAGTGGACTAGCGGGAGTGGGTGGCTACAATGAGCAGTTCTTC
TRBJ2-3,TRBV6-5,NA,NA,CASSERSGGTDTQYF,TGTGCCAGCAGCGAGAGGTCGGGGGGCACAGATACGCAGTATTTT
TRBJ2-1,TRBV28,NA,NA,CASSLPPASVSYNEQFF,TGTGCCAGCAGTTTACCCCCGGCTAGCGTGTCCTACAATGAGCAGTTCTTC
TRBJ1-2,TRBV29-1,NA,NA,CSVAKVGSRGYGYTF,TGCAGCGTTGCCAAAGTGGGGTCCCGGGGCTATGGCTACACCTTC
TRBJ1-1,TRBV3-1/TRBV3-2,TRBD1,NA,CASSGTVEAFF,TGTGCCAGCAGCGGGACAGTTGAAGCTTTCTTT
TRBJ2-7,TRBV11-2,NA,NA,CASSSSAPQGEQYF,TGTGCCAGCAGCTCTTCGGCCCCGCAGGGCGAGCAGTACTTC
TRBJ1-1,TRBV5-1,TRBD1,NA,CASRITGGTEAFF,TGCGCCAGCAGAATTACAGGGGGCACTGAAGCTTTCTTT
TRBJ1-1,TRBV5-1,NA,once,CASSLAPGGTQAFF,TGCGCCAGCAGCTTGGCCCCAGGAGGGACCCAAGCTTTCTTT
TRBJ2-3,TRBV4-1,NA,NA,CASSQFGLVTDTQYF,TGCGCCAGCAGCCAATTCGGACTTGTAACAGATACGCAGTATTTT
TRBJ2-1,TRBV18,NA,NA,CASSPPKQGYNEQFF,TGTGCCAGCTCACCACCGAAGCAGGGCTACAATGAGCAGTTCTTC
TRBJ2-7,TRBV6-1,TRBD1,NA,CASSENRGLDEQYF,TGTGCCAGCAGTGAAAACAGGGGGTTGGACGAGCAGTACTTC
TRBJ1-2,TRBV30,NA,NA,CAFIKPGGHIDGYTF,TGTGCCTTCATCAAACCCGGGGGGCATATCGATGGCTACACCTTC
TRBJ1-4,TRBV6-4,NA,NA,CASSDPSTNEKLFF,TGTGCCAGCAGTGACCCTTCAACTAATGAAAAACTGTTTTTT
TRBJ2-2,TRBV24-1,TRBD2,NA,CATSDPGAGDGELFF,TGTGCCACCAGTGACCCTGGGGCGGGGGACGGGGAGCTGTTTTTT
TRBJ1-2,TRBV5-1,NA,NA,CASSLIGQQNYGYTF,TGCGCCAGCAGCTTGATTGGACAACAAAACTATGGCTACACCTTC
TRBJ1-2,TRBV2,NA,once,CASIAFALGAGYTF,TGTGCCAGCATCGCCTTCGCCCTGGGGGCGGGCTACACCTTC
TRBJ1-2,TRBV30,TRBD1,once,CAWGQGGGYTF,TGTGCCTGGGGACAGGGGGGCGGCTACACCTTC
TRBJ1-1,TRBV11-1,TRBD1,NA,CASSPTGEAEAFF,TGTGCCAGCAGTCCGACAGGGGAGGCTGAAGCTTTCTTT
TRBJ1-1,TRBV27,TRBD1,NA,CASSWRGQGTEAFF,TGTGCCAGCAGTTGGAGGGGGCAGGGGACTGAAGCTTTCTTT
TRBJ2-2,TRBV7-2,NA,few,CASSYRLNTGELFF,TGTGCCAGCAGCTACCGACTCAACACCGGGGAGCTGTTTTTT
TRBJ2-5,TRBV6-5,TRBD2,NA,CASTLAGQETQYF,TGTGCCAGCACCCTAGCGGGGCAAGAGACCCAGTACTTC
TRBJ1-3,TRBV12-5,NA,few,CASGLYSGNTIYF,TGTGCTAGTGGTTTGTACTCTGGAAACACCATATATTTT
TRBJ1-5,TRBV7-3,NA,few,CASSLDRNQPQHF,TGTGCCAGCAGCTTAGACAGAAATCAGCCCCAGCATTTT
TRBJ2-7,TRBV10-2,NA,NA,CASSTGSYEQYF,TGCGCCAGCAGTACCGGGAGCTACGAGCAGTACTTC
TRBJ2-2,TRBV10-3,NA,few,CAISVDRTVRAGELFF,TGTGCCATCAGTGTCGACAGGACAGTGCGGGCCGGGGAGCTGTTTTTT
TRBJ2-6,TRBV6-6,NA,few,CASSRGTAGANVLTF,TGTGCCAGCAGTCGCGGGACAGCCGGGGCCAACGTCCTGACTTTC
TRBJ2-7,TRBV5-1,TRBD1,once,CASSFTGQGALEQYF,TGCGCCAGCAGCTTCACGGGACAGGGGGCACTCGAGCAGTACTTC